This T cell receptor beta chain was recorded in a study of T cells after yellow fever vaccination. TCRdb recomputed calls from the 5' RACE reads with MiXCR, one row per CDR3 protein. Here the sample spans roughly 68,000 distinct CDR3 sequences, about 7% being singletons. The CDR3 runs 11 residues. The V gene lost 5 bases and the J gene lost 0 bases, with 4 bases spanning the gap. Germline CDR1 GTSNPN, CDR2 SVGIG (reference sequence). Only a few counts were recorded for this clonotype. Material: CD8+ T cells sorted from PBMCs, obtained 45 days after the first yellow fever vaccination. V usage is TRBV30 and J usage is TRBJ1-1, with D uncertain. This sequence originates from a man aged 18 to 29 who received the YFV17D yellow fever vaccine. This CDR3 is CAWGVNTEAFF. DNA of the CDR3: TGTGCCTGGGGAGTGAACACTGAAGCTTTCTTT.